Here is one TCR beta chain with its context. Clones were sequenced by immunoSEQ multiplex PCR, and TCRdb holds only the in-frame ones, with some missing. The sample has around 17,000 clones, 87% seen once. Germline CDR1 is SGHRS and CDR2 is YFSETQ. V was pared by 0 bases and J by 3 bases, with 6 bases of the junction left unmatched. CDR3 size: 18 residues. The sample is drawn from a study of technical replicates of blood from a handful of donors. The TCR sequence derives from a human donor in good health. The rearrangement joins TRBV5-1 to TRBJ2-2; 12 bases match TRBD2. Material for sequencing was PBMCs. The CDR3 DNA sequence: TGCGCCAGCAGCTTGGATCCTAGCGGGAGGGCCTACACCGGGGAGCTGTTTTTT. Translation gives CASSLDPSGRAYTGELFF.